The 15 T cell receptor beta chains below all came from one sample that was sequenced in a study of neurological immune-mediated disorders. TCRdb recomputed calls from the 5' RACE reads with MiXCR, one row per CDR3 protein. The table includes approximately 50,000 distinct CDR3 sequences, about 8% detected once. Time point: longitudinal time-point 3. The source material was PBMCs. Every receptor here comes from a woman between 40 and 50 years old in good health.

The CDR3 reads CASIPGQSTDTQYF. CDR3 in DNA: TGTGCCAGCATTCCTGGACAGAGCACAGATACGCAGTATTTT. This rearrangement joins TRBV12-3 or TRBV12-4 to TRBJ2-3; TRBD1 might be the D (6 bases). The CDR3 is 14 residues long. The V and J ends lost 7 bases and 0 bases respectively, with 11 bases between them.

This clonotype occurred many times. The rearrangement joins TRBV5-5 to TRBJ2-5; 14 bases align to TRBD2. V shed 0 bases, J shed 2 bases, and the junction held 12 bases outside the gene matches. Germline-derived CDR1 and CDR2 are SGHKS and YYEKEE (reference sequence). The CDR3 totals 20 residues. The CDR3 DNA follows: TGTGCCAGCAGCTTGGAGAGGGGACTAGCGGGGGATGTGTCGCAAGAGACCCAGTACTTC. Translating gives CASSLERGLAGDVSQETQYF. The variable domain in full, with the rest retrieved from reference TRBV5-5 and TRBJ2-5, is DAGVTQSPTHLIKTRGQQVTLRCSPISGHKSVSWYQQVLGQGPQFIFQYYEKEERGRGNFPDRFSARQFPNYSSELNVNALLLGDSALYLCASSLERGLAGDVSQETQYFGPGTRLLVL.

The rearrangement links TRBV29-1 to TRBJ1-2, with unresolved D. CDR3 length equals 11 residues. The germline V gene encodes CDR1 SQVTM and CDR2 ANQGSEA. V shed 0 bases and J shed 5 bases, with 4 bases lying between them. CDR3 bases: TGCAGCGTTGAAGATCTTTATGGCTACACCTTC. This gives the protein CSVEDLYGYTF. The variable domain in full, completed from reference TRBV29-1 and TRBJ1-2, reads SAVISQKPSRDICQRGTSLTIQCQVDSQVTMMFWYRQQPGQSLTLIATANQGSEATYESGFVIDKFPISRPNLTFSTLTVSNMSPEDSSIYLCSVEDLYGYTFGSGTRLTVV.

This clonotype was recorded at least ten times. The CDR3 region has the DNA TGTGCCAGCAGCCAAGATCTGGAGGGGATGAACACTGAAGCTTTCTTT. Its translation is CASSQDLEGMNTEAFF. The V and J genes are TRBV4-2 and TRBJ1-1; maybe TRBD1 (5 bases). CDR1 and CDR2 (germline): LGHNA, YNFKEQ. The CDR3 is made up of 16 amino acids. Between the trimmed V and J ends, which lost 0 bases and 0 bases, there was a span of 11 bases.

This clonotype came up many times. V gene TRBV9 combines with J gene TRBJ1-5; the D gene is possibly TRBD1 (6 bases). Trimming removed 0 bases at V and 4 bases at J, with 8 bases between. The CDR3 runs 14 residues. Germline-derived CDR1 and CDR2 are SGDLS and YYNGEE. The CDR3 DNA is TGTGCCAGCAGCGTAGAGGGGGAGAATCAGCCCCAGCATTTT. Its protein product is CASSVEGENQPQHF.

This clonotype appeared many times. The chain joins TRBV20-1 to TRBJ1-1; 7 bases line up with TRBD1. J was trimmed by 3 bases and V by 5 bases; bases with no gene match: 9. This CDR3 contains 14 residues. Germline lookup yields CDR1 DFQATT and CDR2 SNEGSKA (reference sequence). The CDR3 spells CSARRGGADTEAFF. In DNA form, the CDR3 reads TGCAGTGCTCGACGAGGGGGCGCGGACACTGAAGCTTTCTTT.

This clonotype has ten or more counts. The CDR3 coding sequence is TGTGCCAGCAGCCCAGTGTTAGGCGTCTACACTGAAGCTTTCTTT. This codes for CASSPVLGVYTEAFF. The chain couples TRBV7-2 to TRBJ1-1; no reliable D call. The CDR3 covers 15 residues. CDR1 is SGHTA, CDR2 FQGNSA, per germline. Between the trimmed V and J ends, which lost 5 bases and 3 bases, there was a span of 16 bases.

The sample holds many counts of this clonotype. In nucleotides, the CDR3 is TGCAGCGTGCTGGGAACGTCCTACGAGCAGTACTTC. Protein product: CSVLGTSYEQYF. V usage is TRBV29-1 and J usage is TRBJ2-7; D ambiguous. V was clipped by 6 bases and J by 1 base, with 10 bases between them. This CDR3 has 12 residues. Germline V gene data show CDR1 as SQVTM and CDR2 as ANQGSEA.

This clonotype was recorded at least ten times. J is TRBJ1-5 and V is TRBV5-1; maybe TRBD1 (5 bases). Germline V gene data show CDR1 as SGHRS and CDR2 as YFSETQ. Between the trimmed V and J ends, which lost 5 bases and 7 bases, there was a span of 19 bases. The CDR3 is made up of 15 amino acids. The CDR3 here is CASSSGTDLNQPQHF. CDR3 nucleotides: TGCGCCAGCAGTTCAGGGACGGACCTAAACCAGCCCCAGCATTTT.

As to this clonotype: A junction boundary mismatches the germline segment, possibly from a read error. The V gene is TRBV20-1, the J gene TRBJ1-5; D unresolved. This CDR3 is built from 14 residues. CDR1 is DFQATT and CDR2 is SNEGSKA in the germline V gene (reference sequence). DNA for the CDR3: TGCCGTGCCCACGACACCAATAGCTATCAGCCCCAGCATTTT. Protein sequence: CRAHDTNSYQPQHF.

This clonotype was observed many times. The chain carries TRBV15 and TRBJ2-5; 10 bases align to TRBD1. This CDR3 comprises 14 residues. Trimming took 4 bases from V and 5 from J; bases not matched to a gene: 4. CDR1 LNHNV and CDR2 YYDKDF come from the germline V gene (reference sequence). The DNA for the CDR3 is TGTGCCACCAGCAAGGACAGGGGGGCCGAGACCCAGTACTTC. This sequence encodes CATSKDRGAETQYF.

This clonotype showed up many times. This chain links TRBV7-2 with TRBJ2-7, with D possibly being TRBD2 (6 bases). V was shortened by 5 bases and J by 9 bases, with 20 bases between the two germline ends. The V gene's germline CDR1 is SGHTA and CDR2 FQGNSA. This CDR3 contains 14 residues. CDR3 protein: CASSPRFGGKGQYF. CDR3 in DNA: TGTGCCAGCAGCCCCCGTTTTGGCGGGAAAGGGCAGTACTTC.

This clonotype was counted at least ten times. DNA for the CDR3: TGTGCCACCAGTGATTGGTCAGGCACAGATACGCAGTATTTT. Translating it yields CATSDWSGTDTQYF. The chain combines TRBV24-1 with TRBJ2-3; D call uncertain. The CDR3 has 14 residues. Trimming left V 2 bases short and J 1 base short, with 6 bases between. Germline assignment: CDR1 KGHDR and CDR2 SFDVKD.

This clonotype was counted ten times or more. The CDR3 DNA follows: TGTGCCAGCAGCGCAAGCGGGGCGTGGACCGGGGAGCTGTTTTTT. Translating it yields CASSASGAWTGELFF. The chain links TRBV7-2 to TRBJ2-2; 7 nucleotides align to TRBD2. The trim removed 5 bases at V and 5 bases at J, leaving 8 bases unmatched. Germline CDR1 reads SGHTA; CDR2 reads FQGNSA. The CDR3 has 15 amino acids.

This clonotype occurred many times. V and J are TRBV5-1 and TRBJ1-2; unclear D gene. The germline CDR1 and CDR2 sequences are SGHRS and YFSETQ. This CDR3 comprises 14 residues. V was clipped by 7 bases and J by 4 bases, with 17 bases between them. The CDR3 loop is CASRRNLQTYGYTF. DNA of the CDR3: TGCGCCAGCCGCCGTAACTTGCAGACCTATGGCTACACCTTC.